This TCR beta chain comes out of a study of blood T cell repertoires in COVID-19. Study-wide background: T cells, B-cell-depleted T cells, or PBMCs provided the cDNA or gDNA that served as material.

V was pared by 5 bases and J by 10 bases, with 12 bases of the junction left unmatched. Per germline, CDR1 MNHEY and CDR2 SMNVEV (reference sequence). This CDR3 spans 14 amino acids. Original analysis: Scientists estimated how many nucleated cells there were by amplifying reference gene primers. Profiled with immunoSEQ multiplex PCR; TCRdb holds only in-frame clones, not every one. D and trimming were read from the DNA, whereas the V and J calls and clone size are those reported in that table. The sample lists about 280,000 clones, 65% to 90% seen once, with roughly 13% in the top ten. Material: peripheral blood. V gene TRBV27 combines with J gene TRBJ1-1, with 8 nucleotides matching TRBD1. The receptor was isolated from a human donor in a cohort sampled during active COVID-19. CDR3 coding DNA: TGTGCCAGCAGTCTAAGCGGACAGGGTTCTCGAGCTTTCTTT. Its translation is CASSLSGQGSRAFF.